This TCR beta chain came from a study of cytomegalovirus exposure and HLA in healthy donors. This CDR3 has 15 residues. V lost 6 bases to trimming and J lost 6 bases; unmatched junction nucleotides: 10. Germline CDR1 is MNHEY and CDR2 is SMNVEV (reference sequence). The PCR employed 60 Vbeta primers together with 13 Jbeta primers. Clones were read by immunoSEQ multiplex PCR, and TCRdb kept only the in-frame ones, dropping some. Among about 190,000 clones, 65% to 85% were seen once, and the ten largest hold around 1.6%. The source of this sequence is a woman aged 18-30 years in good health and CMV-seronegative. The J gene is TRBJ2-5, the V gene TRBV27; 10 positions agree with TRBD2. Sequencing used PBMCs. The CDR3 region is CASRRTSGAGKTQYF. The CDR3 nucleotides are TGTGCCAGCAGGCGAACTAGCGGGGCAGGCAAGACCCAGTACTTC.